The T cell receptor (beta chain) described here comes from a study of blood T cell repertoires in COVID-19. Seattle's cohort entered during active infection and was followed longitudinally. The CDR3 consists of 14 residues. J was trimmed by 7 bases and V by 2 bases; bases with no gene match: 2. From germline, CDR1 is MNHEY and CDR2 SVGAGI. How the authors handled the data: Researchers report that nucleated cell counts were estimated from reference gene primer amplification. The assay was immunoSEQ multiplex PCR, and TCRdb's table has in-frame clones only and misses some. V, J and clone size are taken as reported in that table, and D and trimming were inferred from the DNA itself. The sample has about 200,000 clones, around 79% seen once.

The rearrangement links TRBV6-5 to TRBJ1-6, with 7 bases that match TRBD1. The TCR sequence derives from a woman in her thirties or forties with COVID-19, enrolled during active disease. The sample consisted of peripheral blood. In DNA form, the CDR3 reads TGTGCCAGCAGTTACGACAGGGAGAATTCACCCCTCCACTTT. This sequence encodes CASSYDRENSPLHF.